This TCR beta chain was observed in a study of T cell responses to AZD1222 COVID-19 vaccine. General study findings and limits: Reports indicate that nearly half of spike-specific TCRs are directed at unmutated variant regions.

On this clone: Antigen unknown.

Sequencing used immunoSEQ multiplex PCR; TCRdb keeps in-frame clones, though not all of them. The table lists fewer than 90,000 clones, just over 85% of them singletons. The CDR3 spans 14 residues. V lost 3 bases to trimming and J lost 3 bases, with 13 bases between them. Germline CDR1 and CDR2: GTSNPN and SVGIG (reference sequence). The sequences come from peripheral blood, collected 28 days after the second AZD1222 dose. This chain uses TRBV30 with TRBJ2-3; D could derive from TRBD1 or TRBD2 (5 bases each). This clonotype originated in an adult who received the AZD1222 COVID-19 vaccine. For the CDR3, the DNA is TGTGCCTGGAGCTCCCAGGGCGGGACAGATACGCAGTATTTT. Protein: CAWSSQGGTDTQYF. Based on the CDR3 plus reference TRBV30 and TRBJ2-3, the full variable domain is SQTIHQWPATLVQPVGSPLSLECTVEGTSNPNLYWYRQAAGRGLQLLFYSVGIGQISSEVPQNLSASRPQDRQFILSSKKLLLSDSGFYLCAWSSQGGTDTQYFGPGTRLTVL.